The rows below give T cell receptor beta chains drawn from one sample of a study of T cell changes during pregnancy in multiple sclerosis. TCRdb's copy holds only in-frame clones and misses some; the assay was immunoSEQ multiplex PCR. The sample carries fewer than 110,000 clones, 75% to 95% recorded once. The material was peripheral blood, obtained in the second trimester of pregnancy. The source of these receptors is a female donor with multiple sclerosis, enrolled in a pregnancy study. Each CDR3 is given with its conserved first and last residue. Each record gives: clone size, J gene, V gene, D gene, CDR3 DNA, CDR3 protein. D genes are given only for firm matches. Rows give clone size only sometimes, using once, few, many, or a class for an expanded clone.

clone size: .; J gene: TRBJ2-2; V gene: TRBV11-3; D gene: TRBD2; CDR3 DNA: TGTGCCAGCAGCTTAGACTTAAGCGGGAGGGCCAGAAGCGGGGAGCTGTTTTTT; CDR3 protein: CASSLDLSGRARSGELFF
clone size: .; J gene: TRBJ2-7; V gene: TRBV7-2; D gene: TRBD2; CDR3 DNA: TGTGCCAGCAGCTCAGGACTAGCCGGAACCTACGAGCAGTACTTC; CDR3 protein: CASSSGLAGTYEQYF
clone size: .; J gene: TRBJ2-1; V gene: TRBV5-1; D gene: TRBD2; CDR3 DNA: TGCGCCAGCAGCTCCGGGGGAGGGCCAAGAAATGAGCAGTTCTTC; CDR3 protein: CASSSGGGPRNEQFF
clone size: .; J gene: TRBJ2-1; V gene: TRBV11-3; D gene: TRBD2; CDR3 DNA: TGTGCCAGCAGCTTGTATCTAGCGGGAGACGACAATGAGCAGTTCTTC; CDR3 protein: CASSLYLAGDDNEQFF
clone size: .; J gene: TRBJ1-1; V gene: TRBV5-5; D gene: .; CDR3 DNA: TGTGCCAGCAGCTTGGTTCCCGGGAGAATGAACACTGAAGCTTTCTTT; CDR3 protein: CASSLVPGRMNTEAFF
clone size: .; J gene: TRBJ2-1; V gene: TRBV5-4; D gene: TRBD2; CDR3 DNA: TGTGCCAGCAGCTTGGAAGGCGGGAGAGCGTACAATGAGCAGTTCTTC; CDR3 protein: CASSLEGGRAYNEQFF
clone size: .; J gene: TRBJ2-1; V gene: TRBV11-3; D gene: TRBD1; CDR3 DNA: TGTGCCAGCAGCTTCGGGACAGTAACTTCCAATGAGCAGTTCTTC; CDR3 protein: CASSFGTVTSNEQFF
clone size: .; J gene: TRBJ2-5; V gene: TRBV19; D gene: TRBD2; CDR3 DNA: TGTGCCAGTAGTACGCCGGGAGGAAAAGAGACCCAGTACTTC; CDR3 protein: CASSTPGGKETQYF
clone size: many; J gene: TRBJ1-5; V gene: TRBV19; D gene: .; CDR3 DNA: TGTGCCAGTAGTATTTTAGGGGGGGTCAATCAGCCCCAGCATTTT; CDR3 protein: CASSILGGVNQPQHF
clone size: .; J gene: TRBJ1-2; V gene: TRBV11-2; D gene: TRBD1; CDR3 DNA: TGTGCCAGCAGCCCCATACAGGGGGCGCAAGGCTACACCTTC; CDR3 protein: CASSPIQGAQGYTF
clone size: .; J gene: TRBJ1-3; V gene: TRBV14; D gene: .; CDR3 DNA: TGTGCCAGCAGCCAGCTGACAGGCATGGGAAACACCATATATTTT; CDR3 protein: CASSQLTGMGNTIYF
clone size: few; J gene: TRBJ1-5; V gene: TRBV19; D gene: TRBD1; CDR3 DNA: TGTGCCAGTAGTACCTTAGGACAGGGGACCAACCATAGCAATCAGCCCCAGCATTTT; CDR3 protein: CASSTLGQGTNHSNQPQHF
clone size: .; J gene: TRBJ1-1; V gene: TRBV30; D gene: .; CDR3 DNA: TGTGCCTGGAGTACCTCGGGCACTGAAGCTTTCTTT; CDR3 protein: CAWSTSGTEAFF
clone size: .; J gene: TRBJ2-2; V gene: TRBV25-1; D gene: .; CDR3 DNA: TGTGCCAGCAGATCCGGGACACCCATCAATCTCCCCGGGGAGCTGTTTTTT; CDR3 protein: CASRSGTPINLPGELFF
clone size: .; J gene: TRBJ2-5; V gene: TRBV7-3; D gene: TRBD1; CDR3 DNA: TGTGCCAGCAGCTATACAGGGGGAGAGACCCAGTACTTC; CDR3 protein: CASSYTGGETQYF
clone size: once; J gene: TRBJ2-3; V gene: TRBV5-4; D gene: TRBD2; CDR3 DNA: TGTGCCATAGGGCGGGAGTTCACAGATACGCAGTATTTT; CDR3 protein: CAIGREFTDTQYF
clone size: .; J gene: TRBJ2-2; V gene: TRBV5-1; D gene: .; CDR3 DNA: TGCGCCAGCAGCTTGGTCTCAGGGGACACCGGGGAGCTGTTTTTT; CDR3 protein: CASSLVSGDTGELFF
clone size: .; J gene: TRBJ2-7; V gene: TRBV2; D gene: TRBD2; CDR3 DNA: TGTGCCAGCAGTGGTGGGCTAGCGGGAGGGATACACTACGAGCAGTACTTC; CDR3 protein: CASSGGLAGGIHYEQYF